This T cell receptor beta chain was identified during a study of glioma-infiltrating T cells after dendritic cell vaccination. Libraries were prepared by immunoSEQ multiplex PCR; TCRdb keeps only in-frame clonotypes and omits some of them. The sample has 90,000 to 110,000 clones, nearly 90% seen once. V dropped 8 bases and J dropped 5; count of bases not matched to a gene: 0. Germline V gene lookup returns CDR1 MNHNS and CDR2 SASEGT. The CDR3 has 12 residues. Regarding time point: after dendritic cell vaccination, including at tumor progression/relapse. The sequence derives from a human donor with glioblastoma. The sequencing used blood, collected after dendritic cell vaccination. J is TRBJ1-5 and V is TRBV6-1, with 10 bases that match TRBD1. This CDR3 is CASGTGDQPQHF. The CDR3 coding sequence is TGTGCCAGCGGGACAGGGGATCAGCCCCAGCATTTT.